This T cell receptor (beta chain) was retrieved from a study of shared clonotypes between healthy human individuals. Regarding the study as a whole: In this cohort, only blood was sampled, and tissue repertoires likely differ.

Clones were read by immunoSEQ multiplex PCR, and TCRdb kept only the in-frame ones, dropping some. The repertoire consists of about 490,000 clones, with 79% occurring once and the leading ten covering approximately 12%. This clone was found a few times. Antigen: not known. The sequence was collected from a woman in her forties in good health. Some clones in this sample may be carry-over from other donors' samples. Sequencing was carried out using PBMCs.

Here the CDR3 DNA reads TGTGCCAGCAGCCAAGAGGTAGGGGGCTACACTGAAGCTTTCTTT. It translates to CASSQEVGGYTEAFF. The chain combines TRBV4-2 with TRBJ1-1; TRBD1 matches 7 bases. The CDR3 has 15 residues. CDR1 LGHNA and CDR2 YNFKEQ come from the germline V gene. The trim removed 0 bases at V and 3 bases at J, leaving 4 bases unmatched.